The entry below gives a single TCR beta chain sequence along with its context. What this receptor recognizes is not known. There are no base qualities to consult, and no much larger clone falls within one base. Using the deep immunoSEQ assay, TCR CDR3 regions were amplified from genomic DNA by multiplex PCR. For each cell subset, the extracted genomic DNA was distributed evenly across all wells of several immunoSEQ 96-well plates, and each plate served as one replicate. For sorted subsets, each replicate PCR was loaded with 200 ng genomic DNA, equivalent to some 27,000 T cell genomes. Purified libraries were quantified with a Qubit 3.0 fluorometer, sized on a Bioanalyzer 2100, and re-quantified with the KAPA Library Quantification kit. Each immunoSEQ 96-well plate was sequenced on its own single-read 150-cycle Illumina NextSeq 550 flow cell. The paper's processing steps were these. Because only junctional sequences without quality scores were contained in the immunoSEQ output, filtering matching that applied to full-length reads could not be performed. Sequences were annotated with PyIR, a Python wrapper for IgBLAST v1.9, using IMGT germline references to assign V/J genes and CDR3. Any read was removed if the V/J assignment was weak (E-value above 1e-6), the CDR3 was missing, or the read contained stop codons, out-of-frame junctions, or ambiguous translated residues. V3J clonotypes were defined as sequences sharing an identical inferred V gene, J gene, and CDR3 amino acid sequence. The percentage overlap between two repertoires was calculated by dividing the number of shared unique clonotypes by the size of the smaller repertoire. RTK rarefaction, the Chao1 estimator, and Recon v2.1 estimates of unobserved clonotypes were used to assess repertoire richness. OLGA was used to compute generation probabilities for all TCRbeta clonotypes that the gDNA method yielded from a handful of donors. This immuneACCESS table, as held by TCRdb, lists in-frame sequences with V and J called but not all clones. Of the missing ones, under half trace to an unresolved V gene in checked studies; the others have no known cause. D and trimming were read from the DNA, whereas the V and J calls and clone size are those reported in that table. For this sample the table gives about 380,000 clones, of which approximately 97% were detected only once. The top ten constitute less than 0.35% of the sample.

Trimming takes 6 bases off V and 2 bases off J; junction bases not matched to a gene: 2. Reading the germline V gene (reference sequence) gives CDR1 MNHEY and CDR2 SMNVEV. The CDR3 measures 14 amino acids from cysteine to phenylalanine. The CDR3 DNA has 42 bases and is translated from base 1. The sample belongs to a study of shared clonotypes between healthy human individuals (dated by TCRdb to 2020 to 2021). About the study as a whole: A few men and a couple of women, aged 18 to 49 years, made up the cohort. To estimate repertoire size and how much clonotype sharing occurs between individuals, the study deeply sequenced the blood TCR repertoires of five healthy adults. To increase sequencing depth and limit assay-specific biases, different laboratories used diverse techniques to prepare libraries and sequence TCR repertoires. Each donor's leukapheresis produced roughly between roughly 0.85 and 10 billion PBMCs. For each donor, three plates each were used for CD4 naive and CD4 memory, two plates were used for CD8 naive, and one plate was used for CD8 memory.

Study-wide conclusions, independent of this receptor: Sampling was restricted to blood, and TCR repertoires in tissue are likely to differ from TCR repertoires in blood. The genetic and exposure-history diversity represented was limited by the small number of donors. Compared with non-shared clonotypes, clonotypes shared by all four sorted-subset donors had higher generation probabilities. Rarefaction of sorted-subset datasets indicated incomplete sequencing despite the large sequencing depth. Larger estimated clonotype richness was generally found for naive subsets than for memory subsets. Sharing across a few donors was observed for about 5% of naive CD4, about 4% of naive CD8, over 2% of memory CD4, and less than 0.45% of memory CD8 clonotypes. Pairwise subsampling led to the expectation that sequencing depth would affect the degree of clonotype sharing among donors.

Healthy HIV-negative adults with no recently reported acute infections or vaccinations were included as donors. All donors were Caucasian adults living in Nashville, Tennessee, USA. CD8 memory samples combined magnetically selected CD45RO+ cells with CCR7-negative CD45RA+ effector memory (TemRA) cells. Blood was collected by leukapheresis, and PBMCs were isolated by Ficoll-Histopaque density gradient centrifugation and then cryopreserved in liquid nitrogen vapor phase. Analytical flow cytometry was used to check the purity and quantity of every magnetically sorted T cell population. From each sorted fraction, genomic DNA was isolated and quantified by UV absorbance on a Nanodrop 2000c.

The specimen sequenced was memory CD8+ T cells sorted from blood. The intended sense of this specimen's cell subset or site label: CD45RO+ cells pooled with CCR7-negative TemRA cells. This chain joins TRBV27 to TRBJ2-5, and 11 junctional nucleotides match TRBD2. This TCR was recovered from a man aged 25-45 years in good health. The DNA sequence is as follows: TGTGCCAGCAGGGGACTAGCGGATCAAGAGACCCAGTACTTC. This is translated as CASRGLADQETQYF.